The 28 T cell receptor beta chains in this list originate from one sample, sequenced in a study of cytomegalovirus exposure and HLA in healthy donors (TCRdb year 2017). To prepare the library, the immunoSEQ multiplex PCR assay was applied. A mixture of 60 forward primers for TCR Vbeta segments and 13 reverse primers for TCR Jbeta segments was used in the multiplex PCR. TCRdb obtained this table from immuneACCESS and retained in-frame rearrangements with V and J assigned. These tables miss some clones; where compared with another copy, unresolved V genes account for less than half of the shortfall, and the remainder is unexplained. Here the sample has around 100,000 clones; roughly 81% occur a single time. The ten largest clones add up to 5.6% of the sample. Sequencing was performed on PBMCs. The receptors derive from a woman younger than 30 in good health and CMV-seropositive.

The chain joins TRBV7-9 to TRBJ2-7; TRBD1 matches at 7 bases. V lost 5 bases and J lost 5; bases outside the gene matches: 9. The CDR3 totals 14 residues. The germline V gene has CDR1 SEHNR and CDR2 FQNEAQ (reference sequence). In DNA form, the CDR3 reads TGTGCCAGCAGCACCCTGAACAGGGGCCACGAGCAGTACTTC. Translating it yields CASSTLNRGHEQYF.

The chain recombines TRBV5-4 with TRBJ2-5; the D is unclear. Germline assignment: CDR1 SGHNT and CDR2 YYREEE (reference sequence). Trimming took 2 bases from V and 0 from J, leaving 11 bases between them. The CDR3 is 15 amino acids. In DNA, the CDR3 is TGTGCCAGCAGCTTAAGTTGGGCCTACCAAGAGACCCAGTACTTC. This encodes CASSLSWAYQETQYF.

For the CDR3, the DNA is TGTGCCAGCAGCTTAGAAAGACTAGCGGGAAACCAAGAGACCCAGTACTTC. It codes for CASSLERLAGNQETQYF. This chain uses TRBV7-8 with TRBJ2-5, with 11 positions matching TRBD2. The CDR3 covers 17 residues. V lost 1 base, J lost 0 bases, and 4 bases stayed unmatched. Germline CDR1 and CDR2: SGHVS and FQNEAQ.

The chain joins TRBV6-4 to TRBJ2-3, with 7 nucleotides matching TRBD2. Germline lookup yields CDR1 MRHNA and CDR2 SNTAGT. The CDR3 covers 14 residues. V lost 4 bases and J lost 6; bases outside the gene matches: 7. The CDR3 DNA follows: TGTGCCAGCAGTGCGTCGGGGAGGGGCGATACGCAGTATTTT. Translating gives CASSASGRGDTQYF.

The CDR3 coding sequence is TGCGCCAGCAGCCGGAACAGACAGGGCGTTGGGGAAAAACTGTTTTTT. Its translation: CASSRNRQGVGEKLFF. The V gene is TRBV4-1, the J gene TRBJ1-4; 7 bases are shared with TRBD1. The length of the CDR3 is 16 residues. Germline V gives CDR1 MGHRA, CDR2 YSYEKL. V lost 4 bases, J lost 8 bases, and 13 bases stayed unmatched.

The J gene is TRBJ2-1, the V gene TRBV9, with 8 bases fitting TRBD2. Germline V gene data show CDR1 as SGDLS and CDR2 as YYNGEE. The V and J ends lost 4 bases and 2 bases, in that order; junction bases with no gene match: 5. The CDR3 spans 15 residues. CDR3 residues: CASSLSGETYNEQFF. In DNA, the CDR3 is TGTGCCAGCAGCCTTAGCGGGGAGACCTACAATGAGCAGTTCTTC.

CDR3: CASSPGQGNQPQHF. DNA of the CDR3: TGTGCCAGCAGCCCCGGACAGGGCAATCAGCCCCAGCATTTT. V usage is TRBV7-9 and J usage is TRBJ1-5; 7 bases are a match to TRBD1. This CDR3 has 14 residues. Per germline, CDR1 SEHNR and CDR2 FQNEAQ (reference sequence). J lost 2 bases, V lost 5 bases, and 3 bases had no gene match.

The chain has TRBV2 and TRBJ1-2; TRBD1 agrees at 9 bases. The CDR3 runs to 13 residues. Germline loops: CDR1 SNHLY, CDR2 FYNNEI. J gave up 10 bases and V 6 bases, and 9 bases lay outside the gene matches. The CDR3 sequence: CASRSGQGLIYTF. CDR3 coding DNA: TGTGCCAGCAGGTCGGGACAGGGCCTAATCTACACCTTC.

Only one count was recorded for this clone. The chain recombines TRBV6-1 with TRBJ1-2; possible D gene TRBD1, 6 bases. With 8 bases removed from V and 2 bases from J, the gap between germline ends came to 12 bases. The germline gives CDR1 MNHNS, CDR2 SASEGT. The CDR3 runs to 13 residues. CDR3 sequence: CASPNDRNYGYTF. The CDR3 DNA reads as TGTGCCAGCCCTAATGACAGGAACTATGGCTACACCTTC.

The chain employs TRBV4-2 and TRBJ2-3; TRBD2 matches at 12 bases. V shed 4 bases, J shed 2 bases, and the junction held 4 bases outside the gene matches. Germline values: CDR1 LGHNA, CDR2 YNFKEQ. This CDR3 comprises 16 residues. For the CDR3, the DNA is TGTGCCAGCAGCCGCAGACTAGCGGGGGACACAGATACGCAGTATTTT. The encoded protein is CASSRRLAGDTDTQYF.

The rearrangement links TRBV6-1 to TRBJ1-5; D possibly corresponds to TRBD1 (5 bases). The CDR3 totals 16 residues. From germline, CDR1 is MNHNS and CDR2 SASEGT. Between the trimmed V and J ends, which lost 2 bases and 9 bases, there was a span of 20 bases. The CDR3 sequence: CASSEIGHPVKLPQHF. CDR3 coding DNA: TGTGCCAGCAGTGAAATAGGACACCCGGTAAAGTTGCCCCAGCATTTT.

CDR3 sequence: CASRPQGRDTGELFF. The CDR3 bases are TGCGCCAGCAGGCCACAGGGGCGGGACACCGGGGAGCTGTTTTTT. V gene TRBV5-1 combines with J gene TRBJ2-2; TRBD1 matches 7 bases. V dropped 5 bases and J dropped 3; count of bases not matched to a gene: 7. The CDR3 spans 15 residues. CDR1 is SGHRS and CDR2 is YFSETQ in the germline V gene.

V usage is TRBV6-1 and J usage is TRBJ2-3; no reliable D call. The germline V gene encodes CDR1 MNHNS and CDR2 SASEGT. Trimming took 6 bases from V and 3 from J, leaving 10 bases between them. The CDR3 is made up of 13 amino acids. CDR3 sequence reads: CASSLALTDTQYF. The DNA of the CDR3 is TGTGCCAGCAGCCTTGCGCTAACAGATACGCAGTATTTT.

The CDR3 nucleotides are TGTGCCAGTAGGCGGGGCTCTGGAAACACCATATATTTT. Its protein is CASRRGSGNTIYF. The chain couples TRBV19 to TRBJ1-3; D ambiguous. CDR1 LNHDA and CDR2 SQIVND come from the germline V gene (reference sequence). V was trimmed by 6 bases and J by 0 bases, leaving 6 bases between them. This CDR3 has 13 amino acids.

V is TRBV19 and J is TRBJ2-5; TRBD2 agrees at 12 bases. V lost 4 bases and J lost 1; bases outside the gene matches: 7. This CDR3 spans 17 amino acids. Germline CDR1 and CDR2: LNHDA and SQIVND (reference sequence). CDR3 bases: TGTGCCAGTAGTACACCGGGACTAGCGGGTACCCAAGAGACCCAGTACTTC. Protein sequence: CASSTPGLAGTQETQYF.

The chain couples TRBV11-3 to TRBJ2-3; 7 bases are a match to TRBD2. The V and J ends lost 5 bases and 4 bases, in that order; junction bases with no gene match: 9. CDR1 and CDR2 from the germline V gene are SGHNT and YENEEA. The CDR3 is made up of 15 amino acids. The CDR3 coding sequence is TGTGCCAGCAGCCCCCAGACTAGCAGCCCAGATACGCAGTATTTT. The encoded protein is CASSPQTSSPDTQYF. Filled out from reference TRBV11-3 and TRBJ2-3, the complete variable domain reads EAGVVQSPRYKIIEKKQPVAFWCNPISGHNTLYWYLQNLGQGPELLIRYENEEAVDDSQLPKDRFSAERLKGVDSTLKIQPAELGDSAVYLCASSPQTSSPDTQYFGPGTRLTVL.

V gene TRBV27 combines with J gene TRBJ2-7, with D perhaps TRBD2 (5 bases). CDR3 size: 16 residues. Trimming left V 5 bases short and J 2 bases short, with 19 bases between. In germline, CDR1 is MNHEY, CDR2 SMNVEV (reference sequence). CDR3 bases: TGTGCCAGCAGTAGGTTTGCGGCTAGCCCGCCCTACGAGCAGTACTTC. Translating gives CASSRFAASPPYEQYF.

The J gene is TRBJ2-7, the V gene TRBV28; D unresolved. CDR3 length: 14 amino acids. Trimming left V 3 bases short and J 2 bases short, with 11 bases between. Per the germline V gene, CDR1 is MDHEN and CDR2 is SYDVKM. The CDR3 coding sequence is TGTGCCAGCAGTTTGTCCCTAGTCCCCTACGAGCAGTACTTC. This gives the protein CASSLSLVPYEQYF. The full variable domain, with the rest looked up from reference TRBV28 and TRBJ2-7, is DVKVTQSSRYLVKRTGEKVFLECVQDMDHENMFWYRQDPGLGLRLIYFSYDVKMKEKGDIPEGYSVSREKKERFSLILESASTNQTSMYLCASSLSLVPYEQYFGPGTRLTVT.

This clone was seen only once. The V and J genes are TRBV6-1 and TRBJ2-7; TRBD2 agrees at 9 bases. V lost 2 bases, J lost 4 bases, and 6 bases stayed unmatched. This CDR3 is built from 15 residues. The germline CDR1 and CDR2 sequences are MNHNS and SASEGT. In DNA, the CDR3 is TGTGCCAGCAGTGAATGGGCGGGAGGGGGATACGAGCAGTACTTC. This gives the protein CASSEWAGGGYEQYF.

The chain has TRBV6-1 and TRBJ2-3, with 8 bases fitting TRBD2. CDR3 length: 15 residues. Germline V gene data show CDR1 as MNHNS and CDR2 as SASEGT. V gave up 5 bases and J gave up 4 bases; unmatched junction bases: 8. The CDR3 is CASSLRTSKSDTQYF. The CDR3 DNA is TGTGCCAGCAGTTTGCGGACTAGCAAATCAGATACGCAGTATTTT.

This clone was seen a handful of times. This chain connects TRBV7-9 to TRBJ1-1; D is uncertain. This CDR3 comprises 14 residues. V was pared by 8 bases and J by 1 base, with 14 bases between. The germline V gene encodes CDR1 SEHNR and CDR2 FQNEAQ (reference sequence). The CDR3 nucleotides are TGTGCCAGCTATGAGGCCACGAGGAACACTGAAGCTTTCTTT. It specifies CASYEATRNTEAFF.

The CDR3 protein is CASRPTGGLDTEAFF. CDR3 DNA sequence: TGTGCCAGCAGACCCACGGGGGGCCTGGACACTGAAGCTTTCTTT. V and J are TRBV7-9 and TRBJ1-1; perhaps TRBD1 as D (6 bases). CDR3 length equals 15 residues. The germline CDR1 and CDR2 sequences are SEHNR and FQNEAQ (reference sequence). The V end was cut by 6 bases, the J end by 3 bases, with 17 bases between.

The chain uses TRBV9 and TRBJ2-3; 10 bases agree with TRBD2. Unmatched junction bases numbered 6, after V lost 3 bases and J lost 5 bases. The length of the CDR3 is 15 residues. Germline V gene sequence: CDR1 SGDLS, CDR2 YYNGEE. In DNA, the CDR3 is TGTGCCAGCAGCGCCAGCGGGGGGGCCGGAGATACGCAGTATTTT. It is translated as CASSASGGAGDTQYF.

The chain joins TRBV15 to TRBJ2-2, with 10 nucleotides matching TRBD1. Germline V lookup: CDR1 LNHNV, CDR2 YYDKDF (reference sequence). V lost 2 bases, J lost 3 bases, and 3 bases stayed unmatched. The CDR3 spans 16 residues. The CDR3 bases are TGTGCCACCAGCAGAATCGGGACAGGGGACACCGGGGAGCTGTTTTTT. It specifies CATSRIGTGDTGELFF.

The chain couples TRBV7-8 to TRBJ2-3; 10 bases fit TRBD2. Trimming removed 5 bases from V and 3 bases from J; junction bases left unmatched: 5. The CDR3 length is 15 residues. Germline V lookup: CDR1 SGHVS, CDR2 FQNEAQ. The CDR3 DNA reads TGTGCCAGCAGCGAAGCGGGGGGGCCGACAGATACGCAGTATTTT. Translating gives CASSEAGGPTDTQYF.

V is TRBV6-5 and J is TRBJ2-3; D ambiguous. The CDR3 runs to 15 residues. Germline V gene sequence: CDR1 MNHEY, CDR2 SVGAGI. The V end lost 1 base, the J end lost 0 bases, and 8 bases lay between the germline ends. CDR3 coding DNA: TGTGCCAGCAGTTACTACGCGAAGAGCACAGATACGCAGTATTTT. This translates into CASSYYAKSTDTQYF.

The chain links TRBV4-1 to TRBJ1-1; TRBD1 agrees at 7 bases. V trimming: 4 bases; J trimming: 1 base; junction bases outside the gene matches: 12. The CDR3 contains 17 residues. Germline loops: CDR1 MGHRA, CDR2 YSYEKL. The CDR3 sequence is CASSPPTGNLGNTEAFF. In DNA, the CDR3 is TGCGCCAGCAGCCCGCCGACAGGGAATTTAGGGAACACTGAAGCTTTCTTT.

The chain carries TRBV4-1 and TRBJ2-3; the match to TRBD1 covers 10 bases. The V gene end was trimmed by 4 bases and the J gene end by 4 bases; junction bases not matched to a gene: 2. The CDR3 runs to 14 residues. Germline lookup yields CDR1 MGHRA and CDR2 YSYEKL. CDR3 amino acids: CASSPGTGADTQYF. The CDR3 bases are TGCGCCAGCAGCCCCGGGACAGGGGCAGATACGCAGTATTTT.